This TCR beta chain was obtained from a study of T-cell memory formation after mild COVID-19. TCRdb fed the 5' RACE reads into MiXCR, producing one record per CDR3 protein. The sample has 310,000 or so distinct CDR3 sequences, roughly 15% seen once. Trimming took 2 bases from V and 3 from J; bases not matched to a gene: 6. Germline lookup yields CDR1 MNHEY and CDR2 SVGAGI. This CDR3 has 15 amino acids. V and J are TRBV6-5 and TRBJ1-2; 7 bases are shared with TRBD1. The sequenced sample consisted of PBMCs or a T cell subset sorted from them (not recorded which). The receptor's source is a man aged 18 to 30 who had mild COVID-19 (a few samples of this study predate the infection). Cell type and time point are not known. The CDR3 DNA sequence: TGTGCCAGCAGTTACGCTATACAGGGGCACTATGGCTACACCTTC. Amino acid sequence: CASSYAIQGHYGYTF.